This is a list of T cell receptor beta chains from one sample in a study of blood T cell repertoires in COVID-19. Measured with immunoSEQ multiplex PCR; TCRdb has only the in-frame clones, and not every one. The sample holds tens of thousands of clones, 70% to 90% seen once. The sample taken for sequencing was peripheral blood. These receptors were obtained from a man aged 45-65 years with active COVID-19. Each CDR3 is given with its conserved first and last residue. Each record gives: J gene, V gene, clone size, CDR3 protein. Only some rows state a clone size, as once, few, many or a class for expanded clones.

>TRBJ1-1|TRBV27|-
CASSSYRGGDTEAFF
>TRBJ1-1|TRBV5-6|-
CASSLAGNTEAFF
>TRBJ2-2|TRBV6-5|once
CASRTGGRTGELFF
>TRBJ1-2|TRBV4-2|few
CASSQESGGPAGGYTF
>TRBJ1-4|TRBV2|-
CASSPQREKLFF
>TRBJ1-5|TRBV5-8|-
CASSRYKPQHF
>TRBJ1-5|TRBV2|few
CASRARMGGSSNQPQHF
>TRBJ2-1|TRBV11-2|-
CASSFFRANNEQFF
>TRBJ1-2|TRBV12-3/TRBV12-4|-
CASRTGSNYGYTF
>TRBJ1-2|TRBV7-2|-
CASSLEGARGYTF
>TRBJ1-4|TRBV14|-
CASSDRQLIDEKLFF
>TRBJ2-7|TRBV9|-
CASSPRGGNYEQYF
>TRBJ1-6|TRBV7-2|-
CASSSSPLLTANSPLHF